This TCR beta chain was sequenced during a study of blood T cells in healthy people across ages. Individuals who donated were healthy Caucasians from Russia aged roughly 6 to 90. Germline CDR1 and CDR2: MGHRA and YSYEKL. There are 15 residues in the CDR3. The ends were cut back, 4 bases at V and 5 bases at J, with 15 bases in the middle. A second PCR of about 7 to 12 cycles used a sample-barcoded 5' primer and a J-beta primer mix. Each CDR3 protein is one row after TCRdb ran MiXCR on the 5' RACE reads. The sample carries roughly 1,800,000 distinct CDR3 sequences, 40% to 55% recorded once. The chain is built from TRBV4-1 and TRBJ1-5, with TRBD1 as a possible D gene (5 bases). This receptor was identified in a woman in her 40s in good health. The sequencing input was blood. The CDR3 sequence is CASSRIKGGDQPQHF. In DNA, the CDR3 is TGCGCCAGCAGCCGTATTAAAGGAGGGGATCAGCCCCAGCATTTT.